What follows are 26 T cell receptor beta chains derived from one specimen sequenced in a study of regulatory T cells in long-lasting Graves disease. Time point described: newly diagnosed GD, antithyroid drugs for less than 3 months. Isolated PBMC RNA provided the starting material for the TCR library. The TCR beta library used iRepertoire HTBI primers with Arm-PCR amplification of CDR3. MiXCR, run by TCRdb on the multiplex PCR reads, gives a single entry per CDR3 protein. Here the sample spans under 700,000 distinct CDR3 sequences, around 16% being singletons. The same data also went into a second study, on T cells in Graves' hyperthyroidism and ophthalmopathy.

The sample was peripheral blood mononuclear cells (PBMCs), taken at new diagnosis, from a patient treated with antithyroid drugs. The source is a woman aged 35-60 years with Graves disease.

The chain is built from TRBV6-2 or TRBV6-3 and TRBJ1-3; tentative D call: TRBD1 (6 bases). The CDR3 has 16 amino acids. The V gene lost 5 bases and the J gene lost 2 bases, with 16 bases spanning the gap. The V gene's germline CDR1 is MNHEY and CDR2 SVGEGT. DNA of the CDR3: TGTGCCAGCAGTGAGTCGCCGGGGGCTCCTGGAAACACCATATATTTT. As protein: CASSESPGAPGNTIYF.

The chain recombines TRBV6-1 with TRBJ2-2, with D maybe TRBD1 (6 bases). Germline loops: CDR1 MNHNS, CDR2 SASEGT. CDR3 length equals 14 residues. V gave up 5 bases and J gave up 9 bases, with 16 bases separating them. The CDR3 loop reads CASSPSTGYRELFF. The DNA for the CDR3 is TGTGCCAGCAGTCCAAGCACAGGGTACCGGGAGCTGTTTTTT.

This clonotype was seen only a few times. The final CDR3 position lacks the conserved phenylalanine or tryptophan, pointing to a likely read error. The J gene is TRBJ2-7, the V gene TRBV12-3 or TRBV12-4; TRBD1 matches 7 bases. With 6 bases clipped from V and 3 bases from J, the junction kept 14 bases outside the gene matches. This CDR3 spans 16 amino acids. The CDR3 nucleotides read TGTGCCAGCAGCAATGCATGGACAGGTAGCTTCTACGAGCAGTACCTC. Protein sequence: CASSNAWTGSFYEQYL.

This clonotype was seen many times. This chain links TRBV28 with TRBJ1-6, with 7 bases lining up with TRBD1. This CDR3 spans 14 amino acids. Trimming at V came to 6 bases and at J to 9 bases, leaving 8 bases not matched to a gene. Per the germline V gene, CDR1 is MDHEN and CDR2 is SYDVKM. DNA for the CDR3: TGTGCCAGCAGATCAGAGGGGGACAGTTCACCCCTCCACTTT. This sequence encodes CASRSEGDSSPLHF.

DNA for the CDR3: TGTGCCAGCAGGACAGGGAGGCGAGGGGGCAATCAGCCCCAGCATTTT. Protein sequence: CASRTGRRGGNQPQHF. The chain has TRBV28 and TRBJ1-5, with 7 nucleotides matching TRBD1. The CDR3 has 16 residues. Trimming at V came to 6 bases and at J to 2 bases, leaving 10 bases not matched to a gene. The germline CDR1 and CDR2 sequences are MDHEN and SYDVKM.

The genes are TRBV5-1 and TRBJ2-6; the D is unclear. Trimming removed 0 bases at V and 2 bases at J, with 12 bases between. The CDR3 loop spans 17 amino acids. CDR1 is SGHRS, CDR2 YFSETQ, per germline. The CDR3 loop is CASSLESTTTGANVLTF. Written as DNA, the CDR3 is TGCGCCAGCAGCTTGGAGTCTACAACTACTGGGGCCAACGTCCTGACTTTC.

This clonotype was recorded at least ten times. The chain combines TRBV11-3 with TRBJ2-5, with TRBD2 matching over 7 bases. From germline, CDR1 is SGHNT and CDR2 YENEEA. Trimming at V came to 3 bases and at J to 5 bases, leaving 6 bases not matched to a gene. This CDR3 contains 14 residues. The CDR3 sequence: CASSFDTSVETQYF. DNA of the CDR3: TGTGCCAGCAGCTTTGATACTAGCGTGGAGACCCAGTACTTC.

This clonotype has at least ten counts. This chain connects TRBV2 to TRBJ2-5, with a tentative D call TRBD1 (6 bases). V was clipped by 7 bases and J by 2 bases, with 8 bases between them. Germline CDR1 SNHLY, CDR2 FYNNEI. The CDR3 runs to 12 residues. CDR3 amino acids: CASKDRQETQYF. Here the CDR3 DNA reads TGTGCCAGCAAAGACAGGCAAGAGACCCAGTACTTC.

This clonotype appeared a few times. CDR3 protein: CASRPQGGSYEQYF. CDR3 bases: TGTGCCAGCAGACCTCAGGGTGGGTCCTACGAGCAGTACTTC. The chain is built from TRBV6-2 or TRBV6-3 and TRBJ2-7, with D perhaps TRBD1 (5 bases). Germline V gives CDR1 MNHEY, CDR2 SVGEGT. V was shortened by 6 bases and J by 1 base, with 13 bases between the two germline ends. CDR3 length equals 14 residues.

This chain joins TRBV4-1 and TRBJ2-1, with TRBD1 matching 8 bases. The V segment lost 4 bases and the J segment 5 bases; nucleotides outside the gene matches: 7. Germline V CDR1 and CDR2: MGHRA, YSYEKL. This CDR3 is 15 amino acids long. CDR3 sequence reads: CASSPTGAVHNEQFF. CDR3 DNA: TGCGCCAGCAGCCCGACAGGGGCGGTACACAATGAGCAGTTCTTC.

This clonotype occurred many times. The rearrangement links TRBV12-3 or TRBV12-4 to TRBJ2-1; 10 bases are a match to TRBD1. V shed 4 bases and J 8 bases; nucleotides not matched to a gene: 11. This CDR3 contains 16 residues. CDR3 nucleotides: TGTGCCAGCAGTTGGGGAAGGGGACAGGGGACCTATGAGCAGTTCTTC. It codes for CASSWGRGQGTYEQFF.

This clonotype was detected ten times or more. The chain uses TRBV11-1 and TRBJ2-5; no firm D call. Trimming removed 2 bases at V and 0 bases at J, with 7 bases between. This CDR3 region has 14 residues. Germline CDR1 is SGHAT and CDR2 is FQDESV (reference sequence). The CDR3 here is CASSLRVDQETQYF. CDR3 DNA sequence: TGTGCCAGCAGCTTAAGGGTAGACCAAGAGACCCAGTACTTC.

This clonotype was counted a few times. V gene TRBV29-1 combines with J gene TRBJ1-2; possibly TRBD1 for D (5 bases). The CDR3 covers 11 residues. Between the trimmed V and J ends, which lost 6 bases and 8 bases, there was a span of 13 bases. CDR1 and CDR2 (germline): SQVTM, ANQGSEA. Here the CDR3 DNA reads TGCAGCGTCGGAGGGGCAAGCGGCTACACCTTC. Translation gives CSVGGASGYTF.

The chain employs TRBV20-1 and TRBJ1-1; TRBD1 agrees at 7 bases. This CDR3 spans 16 amino acids. Trimming took 0 bases from V and 1 from J; bases not matched to a gene: 8. Germline V lookup: CDR1 DFQATT, CDR2 SNEGSKA (reference sequence). This chain's CDR3 is CSARDPRTGTNTEAFF. CDR3 nucleotides: TGCAGTGCTAGAGATCCCCGGACAGGTACGAACACTGAAGCTTTCTTT.

The chain carries TRBV9 and TRBJ1-4; 7 positions match TRBD1. The length of the CDR3 is 16 residues. The V gene end was trimmed by 0 bases and the J gene end by 7 bases; junction bases not matched to a gene: 9. CDR1 is SGDLS and CDR2 is YYNGEE in the germline V gene. DNA for the CDR3: TGTGCCAGCAGCGTAGATTCGGGACAGAAAGGTGAAAAACTGTTTTTT. It encodes CASSVDSGQKGEKLFF.

The J gene is TRBJ2-7, the V gene TRBV19; the D gene is possibly TRBD1 (5 bases). Per germline, CDR1 LNHDA and CDR2 SQIVND (reference sequence). The CDR3 length is 14 residues. V gave up 4 bases and J gave up 3 bases, with 13 bases separating them. CDR3 sequence (DNA): TGTGCCAGTAGTAAGGGCCAGGGTATCTACGAGCAGTACTTC. Translating gives CASSKGQGIYEQYF.

In its sample, this clonotype was seen many times. The V gene is TRBV3-1, the J gene TRBJ2-1, with 9 bases fitting TRBD2. V lost 5 bases and J lost 3; bases outside the gene matches: 8. The CDR3 has 16 residues. From germline, CDR1 is LGHDT and CDR2 YNNKEL (reference sequence). CDR3 amino acids: CASSTRLAEIYNEQFF. Written as DNA, the CDR3 is TGTGCCAGCAGCACCAGACTAGCGGAAATCTACAATGAGCAGTTCTTC.

This clonotype was picked up a small number of times. The chain joins TRBV5-1 to TRBJ2-3, with TRBD1 as a possible D gene (5 bases). V lost 4 bases to trimming and J lost 0 bases, with 12 bases between them. Germline V CDR1 and CDR2: SGHRS, YFSETQ. The CDR3 covers 15 residues. The chain's CDR3 is CASSPLGPSTDTQYF. The CDR3 DNA is TGCGCCAGCAGCCCCCTGGGGCCGAGCACAGATACGCAGTATTTT. Supplemented by reference TRBV5-1 and TRBJ2-3, the full variable domain reads KAGVTQTPRYLIKTRGQQVTLSCSPISGHRSVSWYQQTPGQGLQFLFEYFSETQRNKGNFPGRFSGRQFSNSRSEMNVSTLELGDSALYLCASSPLGPSTDTQYFGPGTRLTVL.

The rearrangement joins TRBV11-2 to TRBJ2-1; 8 bases match TRBD2. J lost 6 bases, V lost 6 bases, and 13 bases had no gene match. Germline CDR1 SGHAT, CDR2 FQNNGV. The CDR3 spans 16 residues. Written as DNA, the CDR3 is TGTGCCAGCAGACAACCGAGCGGGGGTGGGGTCAATGAGCAGTTCTTC. Protein: CASRQPSGGGVNEQFF.

This clonotype was detected ten times or more. J is TRBJ2-1 and V is TRBV19, with D uncertain. The CDR3 extends over 15 amino acids. In germline, CDR1 is LNHDA, CDR2 SQIVND (reference sequence). Trimming took off 4 bases at V and 0 bases at J, with 10 bases between the two ends. The CDR3 bases are TGTGCCAGTAGTAGACTGGGGAACTCCTACAATGAGCAGTTCTTC. This encodes CASSRLGNSYNEQFF.

In this sample, this clonotype turned up many times. The gene calls are TRBV12-5 and TRBJ2-3, with 8 nucleotides matching TRBD1. The CDR3 sequence is 16 residues long. Germline V gene lookup returns CDR1 LGHNT and CDR2 FRNRAP. After removal of 2 bases from V and 2 bases from J, the junction contained 6 bases not matched to a gene. DNA of the CDR3: TGTGCTAGTGGTTTGAGACAGGGGCAAAACACAGATACGCAGTATTTT. This sequence encodes CASGLRQGQNTDTQYF.

This clonotype was seen a single time. This chain uses TRBV20-1 with TRBJ2-1, with 10 positions matching TRBD2. The CDR3 sequence is 18 residues long. Germline values: CDR1 DFQATT, CDR2 SNEGSKA (reference sequence). V shed 3 bases, J shed 0 bases, and the junction held 11 bases outside the gene matches. The chain's CDR3 is CSASGLAGDPSSYNEQFF. CDR3 DNA sequence: TGCAGTGCTAGTGGGCTAGCGGGGGATCCGAGCTCCTACAATGAGCAGTTCTTC.

This clonotype has ten or more counts. CDR3 coding DNA: TGTGCCAGCAGTTACGGTATGAACACTGAAGCTTTCTTT. Its protein product is CASSYGMNTEAFF. V gene TRBV6-5 combines with J gene TRBJ1-1; no clear D. V was cut by 2 bases and J by 0 bases, with 4 bases left in between. Per the germline V gene, CDR1 is MNHEY and CDR2 is SVGAGI. The CDR3 is 13 amino acids.

This clonotype was seen many times. The chain has TRBV13 and TRBJ2-7, with D perhaps TRBD1 or TRBD2 (5 bases each). The CDR3 has 15 amino acids. Per germline, CDR1 PRHDT and CDR2 FYEKMQ (reference sequence). V was shortened by 2 bases and J by 2 bases, with 13 bases between the two germline ends. The CDR3 loop reads CASSLSGTDTYEQYF. In nucleotides, the CDR3 is TGTGCCAGCAGCTTAAGTGGGACGGACACCTACGAGCAGTACTTC.

This clonotype was seen a few times. The V and J genes are TRBV11-2 and TRBJ2-2, with 10 positions matching TRBD2. The CDR3 sequence is 16 residues long. Germline CDR1 SGHAT, CDR2 FQNNGV. J gave up 7 bases and V 5 bases, and 10 bases lay outside the gene matches. This CDR3 reads CASSGPAGGLGGELFF. The CDR3 region has the DNA TGTGCCAGCAGCGGACCAGCGGGGGGGCTCGGCGGGGAGCTGTTTTTT.

This clonotype occurred a few times. DNA for the CDR3: TGTGCCAGCAGCTTAGCAGACAGTGGTGTTGGAAACACCATATATTTT. Translation gives CASSLADSGVGNTIYF. The chain is built from TRBV7-2 and TRBJ1-3; D may be TRBD1 (5 bases). With 0 bases removed from V and 3 bases from J, the gap between germline ends came to 12 bases. The CDR3 is 16 amino acids. Germline CDR1 is SGHTA and CDR2 is FQGNSA.